This T cell receptor beta chain was recovered during a study of early T cells in non-severe SARS-CoV-2 infection. Individual cDNA molecules carried attached unique molecular identifiers. TCRdb analysed the 5' RACE reads with MiXCR anew, one entry per CDR3 protein. Of about 110,000 distinct CDR3 sequences listed, 8.5% to 14% were seen once; the top ten hold 6.5% to 8%. In germline, CDR1 is DFQATT, CDR2 SNEGSKA (reference sequence). This CDR3 has 14 amino acids. Input material: whole blood. The clonotype originates from an adult who was a healthcare worker with PCR-confirmed SARS-CoV-2 infection or an uninfected control (not recorded which). The chain joins TRBV20-1 to TRBJ2-3; weak D call: TRBD1 (7 bases). CDR3 sequence: CSPGGDRDTDTQYF. The CDR3 region has the DNA TGCAGCCCCGGGGGCGACAGGGACACAGATACGCAGTATTTT.